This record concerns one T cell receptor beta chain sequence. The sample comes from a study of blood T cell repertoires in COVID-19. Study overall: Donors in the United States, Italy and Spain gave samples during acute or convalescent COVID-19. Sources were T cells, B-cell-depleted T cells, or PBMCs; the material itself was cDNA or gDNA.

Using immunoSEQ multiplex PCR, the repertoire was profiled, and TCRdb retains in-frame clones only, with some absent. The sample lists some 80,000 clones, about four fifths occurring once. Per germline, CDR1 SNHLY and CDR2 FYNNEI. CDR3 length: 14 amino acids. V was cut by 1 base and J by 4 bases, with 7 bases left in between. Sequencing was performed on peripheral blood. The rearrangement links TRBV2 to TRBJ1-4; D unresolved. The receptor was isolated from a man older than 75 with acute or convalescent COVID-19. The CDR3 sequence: CASSEGQNNEKLFF. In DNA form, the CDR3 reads TGTGCCAGCAGTGAAGGGCAGAATAATGAAAAACTGTTTTTT.